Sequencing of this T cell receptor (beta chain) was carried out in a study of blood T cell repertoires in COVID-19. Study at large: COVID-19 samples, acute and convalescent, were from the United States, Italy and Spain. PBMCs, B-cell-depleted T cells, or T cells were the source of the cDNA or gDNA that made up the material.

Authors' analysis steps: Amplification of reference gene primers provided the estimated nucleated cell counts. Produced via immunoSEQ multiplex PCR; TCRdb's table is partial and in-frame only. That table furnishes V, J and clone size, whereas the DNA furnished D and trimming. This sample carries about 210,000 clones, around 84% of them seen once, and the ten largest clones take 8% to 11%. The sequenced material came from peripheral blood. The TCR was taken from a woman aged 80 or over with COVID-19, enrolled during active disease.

The DNA for the CDR3 is TGTGCCAGCAGCCCCCTTGGAGGACTTGGCAATCAGCCCCAGCATTTT. Translation gives CASSPLGGLGNQPQHF. The rearrangement links TRBV5-5 to TRBJ1-5; D not certain. V was shortened by 4 bases and J by 2 bases, with 16 bases between the two germline ends. There are 16 residues in the CDR3. Germline-derived CDR1 and CDR2 are SGHKS and YYEKEE (reference sequence).